The rows below give T cell receptor beta chains drawn from one sample of a study of shared clonotypes between healthy human individuals. The table came from immunoSEQ multiplex PCR; TCRdb's copy has only in-frame clones and leaves some out. The sample comprises about 2.4 million clones, roughly 93% of which are singletons, and approximately 0.35% rests with the top ten. The specimen sequenced was naive CD4+ T cells from PBMCs. The receptors were gathered from a young man in good health. Some clones in this sample may be carry-over from other donors' samples. Both conserved end residues are trimmed from each CDR3. The size field is filled for only some rows; it gives once, few, many or a size class.

cdr3_aa j_call v_call clone_size
ASSRDSKYNEQF TRBJ2-1 TRBV6-5 NA
ASSLGQSSQY TRBJ2-4 TRBV5-6 NA
ASSPPGRDYT TRBJ1-2 TRBV28 NA
ASTFPLAGAYEQY TRBJ2-7 TRBV7-9 NA
ASSQRNSLPGQTNTGELF TRBJ2-2 TRBV4-3 NA
ATSDSFYNEQF TRBJ2-1 TRBV27 NA
ASSRDRNYGYT TRBJ1-2 TRBV6-5 NA
ASSLQGGTEAF TRBJ1-1 TRBV5-1 NA
SGTGDNEKLF TRBJ1-4 TRBV29-1 few
ASSVENSRSGELF TRBJ2-2 TRBV2 NA
ASSLVTEDTQY TRBJ2-3 TRBV5-4 NA
ASSLGALDTQY TRBJ2-3 TRBV7-2 NA
ASRYTDRDYTEAF TRBJ1-1 TRBV28 NA
SGLENTEAF TRBJ1-1 TRBV20-1 NA